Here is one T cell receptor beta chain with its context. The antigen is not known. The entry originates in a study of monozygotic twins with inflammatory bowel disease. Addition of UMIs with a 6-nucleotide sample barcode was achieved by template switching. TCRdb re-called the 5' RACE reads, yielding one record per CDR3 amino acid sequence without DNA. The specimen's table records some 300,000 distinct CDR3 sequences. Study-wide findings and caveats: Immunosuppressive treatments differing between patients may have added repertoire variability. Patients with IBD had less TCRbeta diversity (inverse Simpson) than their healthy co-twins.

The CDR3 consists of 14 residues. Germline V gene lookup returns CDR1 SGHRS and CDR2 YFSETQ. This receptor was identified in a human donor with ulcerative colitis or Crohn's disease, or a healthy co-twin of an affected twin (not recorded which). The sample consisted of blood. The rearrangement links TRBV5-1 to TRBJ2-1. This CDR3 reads CASSLLSANNEQFF.